Listed here are 26 T cell receptor beta chains from one sample, sequenced in a study of regulatory T cells in long-lasting Graves disease. As to time point: persistent/refractory GD, antithyroid drugs over 5 years with positive TRAb. RNA from PBMCs was the source of the TCR library. Combining iRepertoire HTBI primers with Arm-PCR of CDR3 regions, the authors built TCR beta libraries. In TCRdb, the multiplex PCR reads were re-called with MiXCR into one record per CDR3 protein. The table shows hundreds of thousands of distinct CDR3 sequences, with about a fifth occurring only once. Sequenced here: peripheral blood mononuclear cells (PBMCs), sampled when the disease was refractory, from a patient treated with antithyroid drugs. These receptors all stem from a female donor with Graves disease.

This clonotype was recorded at least ten times. The rearrangement links TRBV12-3 or TRBV12-4 to TRBJ2-4; TRBD1 matches at 8 bases. V shed 4 bases and J 6 bases; nucleotides not matched to a gene: 8. This CDR3 has 15 amino acids. The CDR3 DNA sequence: TGTGCCAGCAGTTCGCGGACAGGGAGTAGAAACATTCAGTACTTC. This sequence encodes CASSSRTGSRNIQYF.

Points on this clonotype: One end of the junction is discordant with germline, which a read error may explain. The V call is TRBV6-2 or TRBV6-3, the J call TRBJ2-2; D possibly uses TRBD1 or TRBD2 (5 bases each). Germline CDR1 is MNHEY and CDR2 is SVGEGT. The CDR3 length is 15 residues. In DNA, the CDR3 is TGTGCCAGCAGTTATTGGCAGGACAACACCGGGGAGCTGCTTTTT. It specifies CASSYWQDNTGELLF.

This clonotype came up many times. The V gene is TRBV7-9, the J gene TRBJ1-4; TRBD1 agrees at 9 bases. CDR1 and CDR2 (germline): SEHNR, FQNEAQ (reference sequence). There are 16 residues in the CDR3. V shed 3 bases and J 9 bases; nucleotides not matched to a gene: 11. Here the CDR3 DNA reads TGTGCCAGCAGCTTGATCCGGGACAGGGCTAACAAAAAACTGTTTTTT. Translated: CASSLIRDRANKKLFF.

This clonotype appeared many times. The rearrangement uses TRBV7-2 and TRBJ2-7; D unclear. There are 11 residues in the CDR3. Trimming removed 6 bases at V and 2 bases at J, with 5 bases between. The germline V gene has CDR1 SGHTA and CDR2 FQGNSA. Here the CDR3 DNA reads TGTGCCAGCAGTTCCGCCTACGAGCAGTACTTC. Protein sequence: CASSSAYEQYF.

The chain couples TRBV11-2 to TRBJ2-3, with TRBD1 identical over 8 bases. The V gene end was trimmed by 0 bases and the J gene end by 3 bases; junction bases not matched to a gene: 5. The CDR3 sequence is 16 residues long. Germline V gene sequence: CDR1 SGHAT, CDR2 FQNNGV. The CDR3: CASSLDRDRGTDTQYF. CDR3 bases: TGTGCCAGCAGCTTAGATCGAGACAGGGGAACAGATACGCAGTATTTT.

The chain has TRBV15 and TRBJ2-2; D is uncertain. The V end lost 1 base, the J end lost 6 bases, and 6 bases lay between the germline ends. Germline V lookup: CDR1 LNHNV, CDR2 YYDKDF (reference sequence). CDR3 length: 13 amino acids. The CDR3 DNA reads as TGTGCCACCAGCAGAGCCCAGGCCGGGGAGCTGTTTTTT. Its protein is CATSRAQAGELFF. Looking up the rest from reference TRBV15 and TRBJ2-2 gives the full variable domain: DAMVIQNPRYQVTQFGKPVTLSCSQTLNHNVMYWYQQKSSQAPKLLFHYYDKDFNNEADTPDNFQSRRPNTSFCFLDIRSPGLGDTAMYLCATSRAQAGELFFGEGSRLTVL.

This clonotype occurred a few times. This chain uses TRBV20-1 with TRBJ1-2; the D is unclear. Deletions cut 5 bases from V and 8 bases from J, with 15 bases between. Germline V gene data show CDR1 as DFQATT and CDR2 as SNEGSKA (reference sequence). The CDR3 length is 12 residues. Here the CDR3 DNA reads TGCAGTGCTCGACACATGGACCCGGGCTACACCTTC. This sequence encodes CSARHMDPGYTF.

This clonotype was seen many times. The chain links TRBV2 to TRBJ2-4, with D possibly matching TRBD1 (6 bases). This CDR3 comprises 15 residues. Trimming cost V 8 bases and J 2 bases, with 16 bases left between them. Germline values: CDR1 SNHLY, CDR2 FYNNEI. CDR3 sequence reads: CASGKNRETKNIQYF. As DNA, the CDR3 is TGTGCCAGCGGAAAAAACAGGGAAACCAAAAACATTCAGTACTTC.

The chain recombines TRBV6-6 with TRBJ1-4; TRBD1 matches at 7 bases. After removal of 0 bases from V and 6 bases from J, the junction contained 10 bases not matched to a gene. Germline CDR1 reads MNHNY; CDR2 reads SVGAGI (reference sequence). This CDR3 comprises 17 residues. CDR3 nucleotides: TGTGCCAGCAGTTACTCGAGCGGCGCTGGGACAGATGAAAAACTGTTTTTT. It encodes CASSYSSGAGTDEKLFF.

Notes on this clonotype: This could be a read error, since a much larger clone is one nucleotide away. The rearrangement links TRBV6-2 or TRBV6-3 to TRBJ1-2, with D maybe TRBD1 (6 bases). The CDR3 totals 14 residues. V dropped 7 bases and J dropped 2 bases, with 14 bases sitting between them. Looked up from germline, CDR1 is MNHEY and CDR2 is SVGEGT. CDR3 sequence reads: CASKPDGQNYGYTF. CDR3 sequence (DNA): TGTGCCAGCAAGCCCGATGGACAGAACTATGGCTACACCTTC.

Worth noting for this clonotype: Given a much more abundant clone one base away, this may be a read error. The chain couples TRBV28 to TRBJ2-5; D is possibly TRBD1 (6 bases). Deletions cut 8 bases from V and 11 bases from J, with 24 bases between. Germline values: CDR1 MDHEN, CDR2 SYDVKM. There are 14 residues in the CDR3. CDR3 region: CASLGAGVPLEQYF. CDR3 DNA: TGTGCCAGCCTTGGGGCAGGGGTCCCCCTGGAGCAGTACTTC.

There are many counts of this clonotype. This chain uses TRBV7-2 with TRBJ2-7, with 10 nucleotides matching TRBD1. The CDR3 loop spans 16 amino acids. The germline gives CDR1 SGHTA, CDR2 FQGNSA. J lost 5 bases, V lost 5 bases, and 12 bases had no gene match. Written as DNA, the CDR3 is TGTGCCAGCAGCCTCTTGTCCGGGACAGGGGTCCACGAGCAGTACTTC. Translated: CASSLLSGTGVHEQYF.

This clonotype was detected only once. The chain is built from TRBV5-4 and TRBJ1-2; the D gene is possibly TRBD1 (5 bases). CDR3 length equals 16 residues. V was trimmed by 0 bases and J by 8 bases, leaving 20 bases between them. Germline loops: CDR1 SGHNT, CDR2 YYREEE (reference sequence). The CDR3 spells CASSLAAVGDGDGYTF. The CDR3 region has the DNA TGTGCCAGCAGCTTGGCCGCTGTCGGCGATGGGGACGGCTACACCTTC.

The V call is TRBV7-6, the J call TRBJ2-2; TRBD2 is a possible D gene (5 bases). The V end lost 4 bases, the J end lost 1 base, and 10 bases lay between the germline ends. Germline V CDR1 and CDR2: SGHVS, FNYEAQ. CDR3 length equals 15 residues. The chain's CDR3 is CASSSPRGNTGELFF. The CDR3 bases are TGTGCCAGCAGCTCTCCCCGGGGGAACACCGGGGAGCTGTTTTTT.

Many counts were recorded for this clonotype. This chain connects TRBV2 to TRBJ2-2; D is uncertain. V was shortened by 7 bases and J by 1 base, with 13 bases between the two germline ends. Looked up from germline, CDR1 is SNHLY and CDR2 is FYNNEI. This CDR3 comprises 15 residues. CDR3 residues: CASIETELNTGELFF. The CDR3 DNA follows: TGTGCCAGCATCGAAACGGAATTGAACACCGGGGAGCTGTTTTTT.

Note on this clonotype: Here the CDR3 omits its conserved ending phenylalanine or tryptophan, so a read error is the likely source. DNA for the CDR3: TGCAGTGCTAGAGTTAAGGTCCGTAACTATGGCTACACCGTC. It translates to CSARVKVRNYGYTV. The rearrangement uses TRBV20-1 and TRBJ1-2, with D uncertain. Germline V lookup: CDR1 DFQATT, CDR2 SNEGSKA (reference sequence). The CDR3 covers 14 residues. V was shortened by 1 base and J by 1 base, with 10 bases between the two germline ends.

The gene calls are TRBV29-1 and TRBJ2-7, with D possibly matching TRBD1 (5 bases). The CDR3 contains 11 residues. With 7 bases removed from V and 6 bases from J, the gap between germline ends came to 13 bases. CDR1 SQVTM and CDR2 ANQGSEA come from the germline V gene. In DNA form, the CDR3 reads TGCAGCGCTGATTCAGGGTTCGAGCAGTACTTC. As protein: CSADSGFEQYF.

This sequence joins TRBV4-2 and TRBJ1-4, with 9 bases aligning to TRBD1. Trimming cost V 1 base and J 5 bases; bases outside gene matches: 14. Per germline, CDR1 LGHNA and CDR2 YNFKEQ. The CDR3 is 19 amino acids. CDR3 DNA sequence: TGTGCCAGCAGCCAAGGAATACCGGGACAGGGATGGAGGAATGAAAAACTGTTTTTT. Protein sequence: CASSQGIPGQGWRNEKLFF.

This clonotype was counted a few times. The likely explanation is a read error, given a far larger clone one base away. The V call is TRBV6-2 or TRBV6-3, the J call TRBJ1-1, with D unresolved. CDR1 MNHEY and CDR2 SVGEGT come from the germline V gene. This CDR3 is built from 13 residues. Written as DNA, the CDR3 is TGTGCCAGCGGTTATCAGCAGAACACTGAAGCTTTCTTT. This codes for CASGYQQNTEAFF.

This chain links TRBV7-9 with TRBJ2-4; D gene ambiguous. This CDR3 is 17 amino acids long. V lost 1 base and J lost 0, with 13 bases in between. Germline loops: CDR1 SEHNR, CDR2 FQNEAQ (reference sequence). CDR3 sequence: CASSLVRTDLAKNIQYF. CDR3 bases: TGTGCCAGCAGCTTAGTTAGGACGGACCTAGCCAAAAACATTCAGTACTTC.

CDR3 sequence: CASSTGPMNTEAFF. The CDR3 DNA reads as TGTGCCAGCAGCACGGGACCGATGAACACTGAAGCTTTCTTT. This sequence joins TRBV7-9 and TRBJ1-1; possible D gene TRBD1, 5 bases. CDR3 length: 14 amino acids. The germline V gene has CDR1 SEHNR and CDR2 FQNEAQ (reference sequence). Trimming took off 5 bases at V and 0 bases at J, with 10 bases between the two ends.

The chain has TRBV28 and TRBJ2-1; 9 nucleotides match TRBD2. The junction had 5 bases not matched to a gene; V was cut back by 2 bases and J by 6 bases. The germline CDR1 and CDR2 sequences are MDHEN and SYDVKM. The CDR3 is 15 amino acids. The CDR3 here is CASSLVAGASNEQFF. CDR3 nucleotide sequence: TGTGCCAGCAGTTTAGTAGCGGGAGCCTCCAATGAGCAGTTCTTC. The variable domain in full, with the rest retrieved from reference TRBV28 and TRBJ2-1, is DVKVTQSSRYLVKRTGEKVFLECVQDMDHENMFWYRQDPGLGLRLIYFSYDVKMKEKGDIPEGYSVSREKKERFSLILESASTNQTSMYLCASSLVAGASNEQFFGPGTRLTVL.

This clonotype came up many times. This chain connects TRBV20-1 to TRBJ1-4, with 11 nucleotides matching TRBD1. The CDR3 runs to 12 residues. Trimming took 6 bases from V and 7 from J; bases not matched to a gene: 1. Looked up from germline, CDR1 is DFQATT and CDR2 is SNEGSKA (reference sequence). DNA for the CDR3: TGCAGTGCCGGGACAGGGGGTGAAAAACTGTTTTTT. Translating gives CSAGTGGEKLFF.

To note about this clonotype: The conserved final phenylalanine or tryptophan is absent from the CDR3, which likely points to a read error. This sequence joins TRBV5-1 and TRBJ1-1; weak D call: TRBD1 (5 bases). V lost 2 bases to trimming and J lost 0 bases, with 11 bases between them. This CDR3 spans 15 amino acids. Germline CDR1 is SGHRS and CDR2 is YFSETQ. The CDR3 loop reads CASSFRGTVNTEAFL. CDR3 bases: TGCGCCAGCAGCTTTAGAGGGACGGTGAACACTGAAGCTTTCCTT.

The sample holds a few counts of this clonotype. This chain uses TRBV11-3 with TRBJ1-1; 7 bases agree with TRBD1. The germline CDR1 and CDR2 sequences are SGHNT and YENEEA. V shed 5 bases, J shed 1 base, and the junction held 7 bases outside the gene matches. CDR3 length: 15 residues. The CDR3 spells CASSRSRTGNTEAFF. CDR3 in DNA: TGTGCCAGCAGCCGATCCAGGACAGGGAACACTGAAGCTTTCTTT.

This clonotype was counted between two and nine times. The chain carries TRBV10-1 and TRBJ1-5; D may be TRBD1 (6 bases). Germline V CDR1 and CDR2: WNHNN, SYGVQD (reference sequence). Trimming stripped 3 bases from V and 3 bases from J, with 18 bases between. The CDR3 loop spans 17 amino acids. The CDR3 region has the DNA TGCGCCAGCAGTGAAGGTTTTGGGGGGCGGGCCAATCAGCCCCAGCATTTT. It specifies CASSEGFGGRANQPQHF.